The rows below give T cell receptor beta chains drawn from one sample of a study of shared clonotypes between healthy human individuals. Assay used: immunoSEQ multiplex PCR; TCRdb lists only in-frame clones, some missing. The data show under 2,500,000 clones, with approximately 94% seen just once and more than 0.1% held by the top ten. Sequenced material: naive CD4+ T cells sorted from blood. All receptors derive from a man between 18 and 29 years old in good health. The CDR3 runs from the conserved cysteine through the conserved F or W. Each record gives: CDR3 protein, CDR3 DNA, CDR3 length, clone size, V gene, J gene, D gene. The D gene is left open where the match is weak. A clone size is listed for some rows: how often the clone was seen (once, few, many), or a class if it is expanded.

CDR3 protein: CASSDDRVGETQYF; CDR3 DNA: TGTGCCAGCAGCGATGACAGGGTCGGGGAGACCCAGTACTTC; CDR3 length: 14; clone size: .; V gene: TRBV5-6; J gene: TRBJ2-5; D gene: TRBD1
CDR3 protein: CASSSGGADTEAFF; CDR3 DNA: TGCGCCAGCAGCAGTGGCGGTGCGGACACTGAAGCTTTCTTT; CDR3 length: 14; clone size: .; V gene: TRBV5-1; J gene: TRBJ1-1; D gene: .
CDR3 protein: CASSESSPGTQETQYF; CDR3 DNA: TGTGCCAGCAGCGAATCATCTCCCGGGACACAAGAGACCCAGTACTTC; CDR3 length: 16; clone size: .; V gene: TRBV7-9; J gene: TRBJ2-5; D gene: .
CDR3 protein: CASSQDYFQYF; CDR3 DNA: TGTGCCAGCAGCCAAGACTATTTCCAGTATTTT; CDR3 length: 11; clone size: .; V gene: TRBV14; J gene: TRBJ2-3; D gene: .
CDR3 protein: CASRAFSGPLHF; CDR3 DNA: TGTGCCAGCAGGGCCTTTAGTGGGCCCCTCCACTTT; CDR3 length: 12; clone size: .; V gene: TRBV6-5; J gene: TRBJ1-6; D gene: .
CDR3 protein: CAWSGGGSNQPQHF; CDR3 DNA: TGTGCCTGGAGTGGCGGCGGTAGCAATCAGCCCCAGCATTTT; CDR3 length: 14; clone size: .; V gene: TRBV30; J gene: TRBJ1-5; D gene: .
CDR3 protein: CASSPTGNTGELFF; CDR3 DNA: TGTGCCAGCAGCCCTACAGGGAACACCGGGGAGCTGTTTTTT; CDR3 length: 14; clone size: .; V gene: TRBV7-3; J gene: TRBJ2-2; D gene: .
CDR3 protein: CASSRELRTEAFF; CDR3 DNA: TGCGCCAGCAGTCGGGAACTTCGCACTGAAGCTTTCTTT; CDR3 length: 13; clone size: .; V gene: TRBV10-1; J gene: TRBJ1-1; D gene: .
CDR3 protein: CASSEWGDTQYF; CDR3 DNA: TGTGCCAGCAGTGAATGGGGGGATACGCAGTATTTT; CDR3 length: 12; clone size: .; V gene: TRBV2; J gene: TRBJ2-3; D gene: .
CDR3 protein: CASSLKHSWYNEQFF; CDR3 DNA: TGTGCCAGCAGCTTAAAGCACAGCTGGTACAATGAGCAGTTCTTC; CDR3 length: 15; clone size: .; V gene: TRBV7-3; J gene: TRBJ2-1; D gene: .
CDR3 protein: CASSVGGAGTDTQYF; CDR3 DNA: TGCGCCAGCAGCGTTGGGGGGGCTGGCACAGATACGCAGTATTTT; CDR3 length: 15; clone size: .; V gene: TRBV5-1; J gene: TRBJ2-3; D gene: .
CDR3 protein: CASSLGSNYGYTF; CDR3 DNA: TGTGCCAGCAGCTTGGGTTCCAACTATGGCTACACCTTC; CDR3 length: 13; clone size: .; V gene: TRBV11-2; J gene: TRBJ1-2; D gene: .
CDR3 protein: CASSLAHPANYGYTF; CDR3 DNA: TGTGCCAGCAGCCTGGCGCACCCAGCTAACTATGGCTACACCTTC; CDR3 length: 15; clone size: .; V gene: TRBV5-4; J gene: TRBJ1-2; D gene: .
CDR3 protein: CSGWTVNTEAFF; CDR3 DNA: TGCAGCGGGTGGACGGTGAACACTGAAGCTTTCTTT; CDR3 length: 12; clone size: .; V gene: TRBV29-1; J gene: TRBJ1-1; D gene: .
CDR3 protein: CASSIILVNDSPLHF; CDR3 DNA: TGTGCCAGTAGTATAATCTTAGTGAATGATTCACCCCTCCACTTT; CDR3 length: 15; clone size: .; V gene: TRBV19; J gene: TRBJ1-6; D gene: .
CDR3 protein: CAISEGSSLQTDTQYF; CDR3 DNA: TGTGCCATCAGTGAGGGGAGTAGCCTGCAAACAGATACGCAGTATTTT; CDR3 length: 16; clone size: .; V gene: TRBV10-3; J gene: TRBJ2-3; D gene: .
CDR3 protein: CASSQPEQYF; CDR3 DNA: TGCGCCAGCAGCCAACCCGAGCAGTACTTC; CDR3 length: 10; clone size: .; V gene: TRBV4-3; J gene: TRBJ2-7; D gene: .
CDR3 protein: CASSFGRVTGAQNTQYF; CDR3 DNA: TGTGCCAGCAGCTTTGGTAGGGTGACAGGGGCCCAGAATACGCAGTATTTT; CDR3 length: 17; clone size: .; V gene: TRBV7-2; J gene: TRBJ2-3; D gene: TRBD1
CDR3 protein: CASSLAGGTHQETQYF; CDR3 DNA: TGCGCCAGCAGCTTGGCCGGGGGGACGCACCAAGAGACCCAGTACTTC; CDR3 length: 16; clone size: .; V gene: TRBV5-1; J gene: TRBJ2-5; D gene: TRBD2
CDR3 protein: CASSVGDTGRGRRDYNEQFF; CDR3 DNA: TGTGCCAGCAGCGTAGGGGATACAGGCCGTGGGAGAAGGGACTACAATGAGCAGTTCTTC; CDR3 length: 20; clone size: .; V gene: TRBV9; J gene: TRBJ2-1; D gene: .
CDR3 protein: CASSPTGVPNQPQHF; CDR3 DNA: TGTGCCAGCAGCCCGACAGGGGTTCCCAATCAGCCCCAGCATTTT; CDR3 length: 15; clone size: .; V gene: TRBV28; J gene: TRBJ1-5; D gene: TRBD1
CDR3 protein: CASSALGLQGTDTQYF; CDR3 DNA: TGTGCCAGCAGCGCCCTGGGACTTCAGGGCACAGATACGCAGTATTTT; CDR3 length: 16; clone size: .; V gene: TRBV9; J gene: TRBJ2-3; D gene: .
CDR3 protein: CASSLSNSLNTEAFF; CDR3 DNA: TGTGCCAGCAGCTTATCAAACAGCCTGAACACTGAAGCTTTCTTT; CDR3 length: 15; clone size: once; V gene: TRBV7-6; J gene: TRBJ1-1; D gene: .
CDR3 protein: CASRREGLGYEQFF; CDR3 DNA: TGTGCCAGCAGGCGGGAGGGCCTTGGTTATGAGCAGTTCTTC; CDR3 length: 14; clone size: .; V gene: TRBV27; J gene: TRBJ2-1; D gene: TRBD2
CDR3 protein: CASSYGTYGNEQFF; CDR3 DNA: TGTGCCAGCAGTTACGGGACTTATGGCAATGAGCAGTTCTTC; CDR3 length: 14; clone size: .; V gene: TRBV6-5; J gene: TRBJ2-1; D gene: .
CDR3 protein: CASSLAGLTVYNEQFF; CDR3 DNA: TGCGCCAGCAGCTTGGCCGGACTAACCGTTTACAATGAGCAGTTCTTC; CDR3 length: 16; clone size: .; V gene: TRBV5-1; J gene: TRBJ2-1; D gene: .
CDR3 protein: CASSQNTERATEAFF; CDR3 DNA: TGTGCCAGCAGCCAAAACACGGAGCGTGCCACTGAAGCTTTCTTT; CDR3 length: 15; clone size: .; V gene: TRBV4-2; J gene: TRBJ1-1; D gene: .
CDR3 protein: CASSVGLAGFGLYEQYF; CDR3 DNA: TGTGCCAGCAGCGTAGGTCTAGCGGGATTCGGACTCTACGAGCAGTACTTC; CDR3 length: 17; clone size: .; V gene: TRBV9; J gene: TRBJ2-7; D gene: TRBD2
CDR3 protein: CASSIITGGNTEAFF; CDR3 DNA: TGTGCCAGTAGTATCATCACAGGGGGCAACACTGAAGCTTTCTTT; CDR3 length: 15; clone size: .; V gene: TRBV19; J gene: TRBJ1-1; D gene: TRBD1
CDR3 protein: CASNQGGTGANVLTF; CDR3 DNA: TGCGCCAGCAACCAGGGGGGCACTGGGGCCAACGTCCTGACTTTC; CDR3 length: 15; clone size: .; V gene: TRBV10-1; J gene: TRBJ2-6; D gene: .
CDR3 protein: CASSQEDRLNTGELFF; CDR3 DNA: TGCGCCAGCAGCCAAGAGGACAGGTTAAACACCGGGGAGCTGTTTTTT; CDR3 length: 16; clone size: .; V gene: TRBV4-1; J gene: TRBJ2-2; D gene: TRBD1
CDR3 protein: CASRETGVQETQYF; CDR3 DNA: TGCGCCAGCAGGGAAACAGGGGTCCAAGAGACCCAGTACTTC; CDR3 length: 14; clone size: .; V gene: TRBV10-1; J gene: TRBJ2-5; D gene: TRBD1
CDR3 protein: CASSYAGNGQPQHF; CDR3 DNA: TGTGCCAGCAGTTACGCAGGGAACGGACAGCCCCAGCATTTT; CDR3 length: 14; clone size: .; V gene: TRBV6-5; J gene: TRBJ1-5; D gene: .
CDR3 protein: CASSLVTGGIEKLFF; CDR3 DNA: TGCGCCAGCAGCTTGGTTACCGGGGGCATTGAAAAACTGTTTTTT; CDR3 length: 15; clone size: .; V gene: TRBV5-1; J gene: TRBJ1-4; D gene: .
CDR3 protein: CASSVGTSGGTSTDTQYF; CDR3 DNA: TGTGCCAGCAGCGTGGGGACTAGCGGGGGGACTAGCACAGATACGCAGTATTTT; CDR3 length: 18; clone size: .; V gene: TRBV7-9; J gene: TRBJ2-3; D gene: TRBD2
CDR3 protein: CASSLVRGAGELFF; CDR3 DNA: TGTGCCAGCAGCTTAGTCCGGGGTGCCGGGGAGCTGTTTTTT; CDR3 length: 14; clone size: .; V gene: TRBV11-2; J gene: TRBJ2-2; D gene: .
CDR3 protein: CASSSKASGPYNEQFF; CDR3 DNA: TGTGCCAGCAGCTCTAAGGCGAGTGGGCCGTACAATGAGCAGTTCTTC; CDR3 length: 16; clone size: once; V gene: TRBV7-3; J gene: TRBJ2-1; D gene: .
CDR3 protein: CASSPTEGSPLHF; CDR3 DNA: TGTGCCAGCTCACCGACAGAGGGATCACCCCTCCACTTT; CDR3 length: 13; clone size: .; V gene: TRBV18; J gene: TRBJ1-6; D gene: .
CDR3 protein: CASSQGTSGSKGGELFF; CDR3 DNA: TGCGCCAGCAGCCAAGGGACTAGCGGGAGTAAGGGCGGGGAGCTGTTTTTT; CDR3 length: 17; clone size: once; V gene: TRBV4-3; J gene: TRBJ2-2; D gene: TRBD2
CDR3 protein: CASSSSGQGNSGANVLTF; CDR3 DNA: TGTGCCAGCAGCTCTTCGGGACAGGGCAACTCTGGGGCCAACGTCCTGACTTTC; CDR3 length: 18; clone size: .; V gene: TRBV5-4; J gene: TRBJ2-6; D gene: TRBD1
CDR3 protein: CASSEVWGPSYNEQFF; CDR3 DNA: TGCGCCAGCAGTGAGGTTTGGGGTCCCTCCTACAATGAGCAGTTCTTC; CDR3 length: 16; clone size: .; V gene: TRBV10-1; J gene: TRBJ2-1; D gene: .
CDR3 protein: CASSLSVAAGNTIYF; CDR3 DNA: TGTGCCAGCAGCTTAAGCGTTGCCGCTGGAAACACCATATATTTT; CDR3 length: 15; clone size: .; V gene: TRBV7-9; J gene: TRBJ1-3; D gene: .
CDR3 protein: CAWSVRGDTQYF; CDR3 DNA: TGTGCCTGGAGTGTACGGGGAGATACGCAGTATTTT; CDR3 length: 12; clone size: .; V gene: TRBV30; J gene: TRBJ2-3; D gene: .
CDR3 protein: CASSYRSNTGELFF; CDR3 DNA: TGTGCCAGCAGTTACAGGTCGAACACCGGGGAGCTGTTTTTT; CDR3 length: 14; clone size: .; V gene: TRBV27; J gene: TRBJ2-2; D gene: .
CDR3 protein: CASRDDTGVNQPQHF; CDR3 DNA: TGTGCCAGCAGAGACGATACAGGGGTCAATCAGCCCCAGCATTTT; CDR3 length: 15; clone size: .; V gene: TRBV2; J gene: TRBJ1-5; D gene: TRBD1
CDR3 protein: CASSPGQGNNSPLHF; CDR3 DNA: TGTGCCAGCAGCCCGGGACAGGGGAATAATTCACCCCTCCACTTT; CDR3 length: 15; clone size: .; V gene: TRBV28; J gene: TRBJ1-6; D gene: TRBD1
CDR3 protein: CASSPQDSGNTIYF; CDR3 DNA: TGTGCCAGCTCACCACAGGACTCTGGAAACACCATATATTTT; CDR3 length: 14; clone size: few; V gene: TRBV18; J gene: TRBJ1-3; D gene: .
CDR3 protein: CSVEDLRYEAFF; CDR3 DNA: TGCAGCGTTGAAGATTTGCGATATGAAGCTTTCTTT; CDR3 length: 12; clone size: once; V gene: TRBV29-1; J gene: TRBJ1-1; D gene: .